This T cell receptor (beta chain) was identified during a study of blood T cell repertoires in COVID-19. Study-wide background: Samples of COVID-19 (acute and convalescent) were obtained from the United States, Italy and Spain. In each case, the material was cDNA or gDNA derived from T cells, B-cell-depleted T cells, or PBMCs.

Original processing methods: How many nucleated cells were present was estimated from reference gene primer amplification. The assay was immunoSEQ multiplex PCR, and TCRdb's table has in-frame clones only and misses some. V, J and clone size derive from that table, while D and trimming were established from the DNA sequence. Of about 200,000 clones listed, about nine tenths are singletons. CDR3 length: 16 residues. V gave up 4 bases and J gave up 4 bases; unmatched junction bases: 7. In germline, CDR1 is MGHRA, CDR2 YSYEKL. This clone was seen only a few times. The V and J genes are TRBV4-1 and TRBJ2-5, with TRBD2 matching 12 bases. The sequence was obtained from a man between 18 and 35 years old with active or convalescent COVID-19. Sample: peripheral blood. The CDR3 region is CASSPNGLAGLETQYF. CDR3 nucleotide sequence: TGCGCCAGCAGCCCAAACGGACTAGCGGGGTTAGAGACCCAGTACTTC.